Here is one TCR beta chain with its context. What it binds is unknown. The method was immunoSEQ multiplex PCR; TCRdb's version includes in-frame clones alone and lacks a portion of them. There are roughly 140,000 clones in the sample; over 75% occur only once, and more than 3% lies in the top ten. The sample comes from a study of T cell responses to AZD1222 COVID-19 vaccine. The overall study: Pooling of second doses given at about 4 or about 12 weeks was done.

General study points: Baseline antibody screening turned up just a handful of seropositive AZD1222 recipients.

This clonotype originated in an adult in good health. Sequences were derived from peripheral blood, sampled on day 0 of AZD1222 vaccination.

As DNA, the CDR3 is TGTGCCAGCAGTCCCTTACAGGGATCCGGCTACACCTTC. It codes for CASSPLQGSGYTF. The rearrangement joins TRBV12-3 or TRBV12-4 to TRBJ1-2; TRBD1 might be the D (6 bases). The CDR3 loop spans 13 amino acids. The V end was cut by 5 bases, the J end by 8 bases, with 15 bases between.